The source of this T cell receptor beta chain is a study of T cells in Graves' hyperthyroidism and ophthalmopathy. Study in general: Blood was drawn when the patient was first diagnosed and still untreated. Broader study findings: Progression to ophthalmopathy was predicted a median of roughly 6.5 months early.

This clonotype was seen at least ten times. What it recognizes is unknown. Investigators excluded patients with uncontrolled infection, other autoimmune disease, pregnancy or lactation. The source of the PBMCs was about 10 ml of fresh peripheral blood. Germline assignment: CDR1 SGDLS and CDR2 YYNGEE. V lost 0 bases, J lost 5 bases, and 9 bases lay in between. This CDR3 contains 14 residues. RNA transcripts yielded amplified TCR beta CDR3 regions. HTBI primers were used for first-round RT-PCR of the TCR CDR3. TCRdb independently ran MiXCR on the multiplex PCR reads; one entry per CDR3 protein. The sample has a few hundred thousand distinct CDR3 sequences, 11% to 15% seen once.

The chain has TRBV9 and TRBJ2-1, with a tentative D call TRBD2 (5 bases). The specimen sequenced was blood. This clonotype was sampled from a woman in her 30s with Graves' hyperthyroidism that later progressed to Graves' ophthalmopathy. CDR3 region: CASSVEGVHNEQFF. CDR3 bases: TGTGCCAGCAGCGTAGAGGGAGTCCACAATGAGCAGTTCTTC.